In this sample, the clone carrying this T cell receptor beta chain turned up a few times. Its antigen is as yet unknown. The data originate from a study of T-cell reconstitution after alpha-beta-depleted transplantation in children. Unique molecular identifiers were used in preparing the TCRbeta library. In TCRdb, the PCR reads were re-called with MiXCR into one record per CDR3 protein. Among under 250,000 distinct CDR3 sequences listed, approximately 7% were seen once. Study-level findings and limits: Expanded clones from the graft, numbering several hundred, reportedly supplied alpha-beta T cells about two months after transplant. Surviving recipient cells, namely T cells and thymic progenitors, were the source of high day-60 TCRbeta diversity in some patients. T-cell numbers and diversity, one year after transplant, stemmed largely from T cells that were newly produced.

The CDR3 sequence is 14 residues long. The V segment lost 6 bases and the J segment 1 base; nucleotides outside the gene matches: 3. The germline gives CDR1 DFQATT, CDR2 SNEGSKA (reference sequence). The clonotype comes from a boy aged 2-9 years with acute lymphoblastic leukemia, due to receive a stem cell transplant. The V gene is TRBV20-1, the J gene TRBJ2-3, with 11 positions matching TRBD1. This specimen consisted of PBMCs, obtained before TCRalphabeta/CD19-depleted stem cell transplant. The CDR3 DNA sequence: TGCAGTGCCCCGGGACAGGGGGGCACAGATACGCAGTATTTT. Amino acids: CSAPGQGGTDTQYF.